This TCR beta chain was captured by sequencing in a study of T-cell reconstitution after alpha-beta-depleted transplantation in children. This clonotype was seen a few times. What it binds is not known. Study observations and caveats: When one year had passed after transplant, most T-cell counts and diversity came from newly produced T cells.

A TCRbeta library incorporating unique molecular identifiers was prepared. Using its own MiXCR run on the PCR reads, TCRdb lists one record per CDR3 protein. The sample records some 600,000 distinct CDR3 sequences, over 10% being singletons. V trimming: 2 bases; J trimming: 5 bases; junction bases outside the gene matches: 7. The CDR3 loop spans 16 amino acids. In germline, CDR1 is SEHNR, CDR2 FQNEAQ (reference sequence). Sample: PBMCs, mostly from graft donor cells, taken 360 days after TCRalphabeta/CD19-depleted stem cell transplant. The rearrangement uses TRBV7-9 and TRBJ2-5, with 11 bases matching TRBD2. The sequence was collected from a male patient younger than 18 who had a stem cell transplant for acute myeloid leukemia, so the T cells may come from the graft donor. This chain's CDR3 is CASSLLLAGGRETQYF. The CDR3 nucleotides are TGTGCCAGCAGCTTACTGCTAGCGGGAGGAAGGGAGACCCAGTACTTC.